The rows below give T cell receptor beta chains drawn from one sample of a study of cytomegalovirus exposure and HLA in healthy donors. Repertoires were generated with immunoSEQ multiplex PCR, while TCRdb's copy carries only in-frame clones and drops some. The table lists around 140,000 clones, around nine tenths of them singletons. The sequencing sample was made of PBMCs. These receptor sequences come from a man aged 18 to 35 in good health and CMV-seropositive. Both conserved end residues are part of each CDR3. Each record gives: J gene, D gene, V gene, clone size, CDR3 length, CDR3 protein, CDR3 DNA. The D gene is left open where the match is weak. The size field is filled for only some rows; it gives once, few, many or a size class.

>TRBJ2-3|-|TRBV13|-|12
CASSRTQDTQYF
TGTGCCAGCAGCCGGACTCAAGATACGCAGTATTTT
>TRBJ2-7|TRBD1|TRBV5-1|-|14
CASSRDSPNHEQYF
TGCGCCAGCAGCAGGGACAGCCCGAACCACGAGCAGTACTTC
>TRBJ1-5|-|TRBV5-1|-|13
CASSPGPNQPQHF
TGCGCCAGCAGCCCGGGTCCAAATCAGCCCCAGCATTTT
>TRBJ2-5|-|TRBV5-4|-|16
CASSLEEELALGTQYF
TGTGCCAGCAGCTTGGAAGAGGAGTTGGCCCTTGGGACCCAGTACTTC
>TRBJ1-1|TRBD1|TRBV5-6|-|15
CASSFISQGNPEAFF
TGTGCCAGCAGCTTTATATCACAGGGGAATCCTGAAGCTTTCTTT
>TRBJ1-5|TRBD1|TRBV6-6|-|15
CASSLLQGASQPQHF
TGTGCCAGCAGCCTTTTACAGGGGGCAAGCCAGCCCCAGCATTTT
>TRBJ1-4|-|TRBV27|-|14
CASSLAHREGKLFF
TGTGCCAGCAGTTTGGCCCACAGGGAAGGAAAACTGTTTTTT
>TRBJ1-5|TRBD1|TRBV19|few|15
CASSIGTGNNQPQHF
TGTGCCAGTAGTATCGGGACAGGGAACAATCAGCCCCAGCATTTT
>TRBJ2-1|TRBD2|TRBV4-1|-|16
CASSMWAGGPHNEQFF
TGCGCCAGCAGCATGTGGGCGGGAGGGCCCCACAATGAGCAGTTCTTC
>TRBJ2-1|TRBD2|TRBV7-3|-|15
CASSPTSGTHNEQFF
TGTGCCAGCAGCCCGACTAGCGGGACACACAATGAGCAGTTCTTC
>TRBJ1-2|TRBD1|TRBV25-1|-|14
CASRGGTANYGYTF
TGTGCCAGCAGAGGGGGGACAGCTAACTATGGCTACACCTTC
>TRBJ1-1|TRBD1|TRBV4-1|-|15
CASSPPDRAGTEAFF
TGCGCCAGCAGCCCCCCGGACAGGGCGGGCACTGAAGCTTTCTTT
>TRBJ1-5|-|TRBV30|-|14
CAWSPRVRDQPQHF
TGTGCCTGGAGCCCCCGGGTCCGCGATCAGCCCCAGCATTTT
>TRBJ1-2|TRBD1|TRBV27|-|14
CASSERQGSYGYTF
TGTGCCAGCAGTGAAAGACAGGGTAGTTATGGCTACACCTTC
>TRBJ1-1|TRBD1|TRBV2|-|13
CASHGVDRAEAFF
TGTGCCAGCCATGGTGTTGACAGGGCTGAAGCTTTCTTT
>TRBJ2-1|TRBD2|TRBV4-2|-|15
CASSQDTSGYNEQFF
TGTGCCAGCAGCCAAGATACTAGCGGTTACAATGAGCAGTTCTTC
>TRBJ1-5|TRBD1|TRBV7-2|-|16
CASSYVGTAHNQPQHF
TGTGCCAGCAGCTATGTTGGGACAGCCCACAATCAGCCCCAGCATTTT
>TRBJ1-4|-|TRBV4-2|-|15
CASSPGPQSNEKLFF
TGTGCCAGCAGCCCTGGCCCACAGAGTAATGAAAAACTGTTTTTT
>TRBJ2-4|TRBD2|TRBV4-2|-|14
CASSQVGLEDIQYF
TGTGCCAGCAGCCAAGTGGGACTAGAAGACATTCAGTACTTC
>TRBJ2-3|TRBD2|TRBV15|-|17
CATSQPGLAISTDTQYF
TGTGCCACCAGCCAACCAGGACTAGCGATAAGCACAGATACGCAGTATTTT
>TRBJ1-5|-|TRBV25-1|-|16
CASSPIDAGSGQPQHF
TGTGCCAGCAGTCCCATTGACGCAGGGTCAGGGCAGCCCCAGCATTTT
>TRBJ2-3|-|TRBV6-5|-|13
CASSYSQKPTQYF
TGTGCCAGCAGTTACTCGCAGAAACCTACGCAGTATTTT
>TRBJ2-7|-|TRBV7-2|-|14
CASSFQTSSYEQYF
TGTGCCAGCAGCTTCCAAACCAGCTCCTACGAGCAGTACTTC
>TRBJ2-5|-|TRBV5-6|-|14
CASSFRDNQETQYF
TGTGCCAGCAGCTTCCGGGACAACCAAGAGACCCAGTACTTC
>TRBJ1-2|-|TRBV7-2|-|15
CASSYRPQDNYGYTF
TGTGCCAGCAGCTACCGACCTCAGGATAACTATGGCTACACCTTC
>TRBJ1-2|-|TRBV29-1|-|13
CSVRGFLHYGYTF
TGCAGCGTCAGGGGCTTCCTCCACTATGGCTACACCTTC
>TRBJ1-6|-|TRBV21-1|few|14
CASSPTGNNSPLHF
TGTGCCAGCAGTCCGACAGGGAATAATTCACCCCTCCACTTT